What follows are 14 T cell receptor beta chains derived from one specimen sequenced in a study of OX40 agonist ivuxolimab in advanced cancers. Using immunoSEQ multiplex PCR, the repertoire was profiled, and TCRdb retains in-frame clones only, with some absent. The sample yields approximately 45,000 clones, approximately 88% seen once. This material consisted of CD4+ or CD8+ T cells sorted from blood, taken in a trial of the OX40 agonist ivuxolimab. The source of these receptors is an adult with an advanced solid tumor such as melanoma, head and neck, liver or kidney cancer.

This chain links TRBV9 with TRBJ2-1, with a tentative D call TRBD2 (6 bases). Germline V gives CDR1 SGDLS, CDR2 YYNGEE. With 2 bases removed from V and 3 bases from J, the gap between germline ends came to 12 bases. The length of the CDR3 is 15 residues. CDR3 DNA: TGTGCCAGCAGCGTGGGACTGACTTACTACAATGAGCAGTTCTTC. Translating it yields CASSVGLTYYNEQFF.

The V gene is TRBV12-5, the J gene TRBJ1-1, with D uncertain. The CDR3 has 11 residues. The V and J ends lost 1 base and 7 bases respectively, with 4 bases between them. Per the germline V gene, CDR1 is LGHNT and CDR2 is FRNRAP. This CDR3 reads CASGLGGEAFF. Here the CDR3 DNA reads TGTGCTAGTGGTTTGGGAGGTGAAGCTTTCTTT.

The V gene is TRBV9, the J gene TRBJ1-2; TRBD1 aligns across 8 bases. The CDR3 contains 14 residues. J lost 3 bases, V lost 0 bases, and 1 base had no gene match. Germline CDR1 SGDLS, CDR2 YYNGEE. The CDR3 protein is CASSVGRGHYGYTF. CDR3 nucleotide sequence: TGTGCCAGCAGCGTAGGCAGGGGGCACTATGGCTACACCTTC.

The V call is TRBV9, the J call TRBJ2-6; tentative D call: TRBD1 (5 bases). Germline V CDR1 and CDR2: SGDLS, YYNGEE. Trimming removed 0 bases from V and 2 bases from J, with 9 bases in between. The CDR3 runs 16 residues. This chain's CDR3 is CASSVARETGANVLTF. The CDR3 DNA reads TGTGCCAGCAGCGTAGCCAGGGAAACTGGGGCCAACGTCCTGACTTTC.

The gene calls are TRBV6-5 and TRBJ2-7; D possibly corresponds to TRBD1 (5 bases). V lost 6 bases and J lost 3, with 12 bases in between. CDR1 and CDR2 from the germline V gene are MNHEY and SVGAGI. CDR3 length: 13 residues. The CDR3 nucleotides read TGTGCCAGCAGCCCCGACAGCCTCTACGAGCAGTACTTC. Residues: CASSPDSLYEQYF.

V usage is TRBV29-1 and J usage is TRBJ1-1; D not certain. CDR1 SQVTM and CDR2 ANQGSEA come from the germline V gene. Trimming took off 6 bases at V and 0 bases at J, with 11 bases between the two ends. The CDR3 contains 13 residues. The CDR3 is CSVELYMNTEAFF. DNA of the CDR3: TGCAGCGTCGAACTTTACATGAACACTGAAGCTTTCTTT.

This sequence joins TRBV7-8 and TRBJ1-2, with D perhaps matching TRBD1 (5 bases). V lost 1 base, J lost 6 bases, and 9 bases lay in between. Germline V gene lookup returns CDR1 SGHVS and CDR2 FQNEAQ. The CDR3 has 13 residues. The CDR3 bases are TGTGCCAGCAGCTTAGTGGGGGGGAATGGCTACACCTTC. Amino acid sequence: CASSLVGGNGYTF. Full variable domain (outside the CDR3, taken from reference TRBV7-8 and TRBJ1-2): GAGVSQSPRYKVAKRGQDVALRCDPISGHVSLFWYQQALGQGPEFLTYFQNEAQLDKSGLPSDRFFAERPEGSVSTLKIQRTQQEDSAVYLCASSLVGGNGYTFGSGTRLTVV.

This CDR3 reads CASSPDTEAFF. The DNA of the CDR3 is TGTGCCAGCAGTCCGGATACTGAAGCTTTCTTT. The rearrangement joins TRBV28 to TRBJ1-1; D uncertain. From germline, CDR1 is MDHEN and CDR2 SYDVKM. The CDR3 is 11 residues long. Trimming removed 5 bases at V and 5 bases at J, with 6 bases between.

The V gene is TRBV6-5, the J gene TRBJ1-2; D gene ambiguous. In germline, CDR1 is MNHEY, CDR2 SVGAGI. The CDR3 is made up of 15 amino acids. With 7 bases removed from V and 0 bases from J, the gap between germline ends came to 15 bases. Written as DNA, the CDR3 is TGTGCCAGCAATATCGCGGGGTTATCTAACTATGGCTACACCTTC. Its protein is CASNIAGLSNYGYTF.

This chain uses TRBV5-5 with TRBJ1-2; maybe TRBD1 (5 bases). CDR1 and CDR2 from the germline V gene are SGHKS and YYEKEE (reference sequence). Between the trimmed V and J ends, which lost 0 bases and 5 bases, there was a span of 20 bases. CDR3 length: 17 residues. CDR3 sequence: CASSLVSGTTGEYGYTF. Written as DNA, the CDR3 is TGTGCCAGCAGCTTGGTCTCCGGGACCACGGGGGAGTATGGCTACACCTTC.

V usage is TRBV6-5 and J usage is TRBJ2-1; D possibly corresponds to TRBD2 (5 bases). Germline loops: CDR1 MNHEY, CDR2 SVGAGI. Trimming removed 6 bases at V and 4 bases at J, with 7 bases between. The CDR3 is made up of 12 amino acids. The CDR3 sequence is CASRREYNEQFF. The CDR3 region has the DNA TGTGCCAGCAGAAGGGAGTACAATGAGCAGTTCTTC.

This clone was counted only a few times. The same CDR3 arises from other DNA sequences in this sample as well. This rearrangement joins TRBV18 to TRBJ1-2; 10 bases agree with TRBD1. This CDR3 is 14 amino acids long. V was pared by 2 bases and J by 7 bases, with 4 bases of the junction left unmatched. Germline V gives CDR1 KGHSH, CDR2 LQKENI. The CDR3 loop reads CASSPIGTGAGYTF. For the CDR3, the DNA is TGTGCCAGCTCACCAATCGGGACAGGGGCTGGCTACACCTTC. Together with reference TRBV18 and TRBJ1-2, the CDR3 gives the full variable domain: NAGVMQNPRHLVRRRGQEARLRCSPMKGHSHVYWYRQLPEEGLKFMVYLQKENIIDESGMPKERFSAEFPKEGPSILRIQQVVRGDSAAYFCASSPIGTGAGYTFGSGTRLTVV.

The count of this clone is one. The CDR3 protein is CASSEDRAQPQHF. CDR3 sequence (DNA): TGTGCCAGCAGCGAGGACAGGGCTCAGCCCCAGCATTTT. The chain links TRBV5-5 to TRBJ1-5; 8 nucleotides match TRBD1. This CDR3 comprises 13 residues. V lost 4 bases, J lost 6 bases, and 3 bases stayed unmatched. The germline gives CDR1 SGHKS, CDR2 YYEKEE (reference sequence).

The rearrangement joins TRBV7-6 to TRBJ2-5, with 7 bases that match TRBD1. Germline lookup yields CDR1 SGHVS and CDR2 FNYEAQ. Trimming at V came to 1 base and at J to 5 bases, leaving 4 bases not matched to a gene. The length of the CDR3 is 14 residues. Here the CDR3 DNA reads TGTGCCAGCAGCTTAGTAGGGGGCCGGGAGACCCAGTACTTC. Its translation: CASSLVGGRETQYF. Full variable domain (missing parts from reference TRBV7-6 and TRBJ2-5): GAGVSQSPRYKVTKRGQDVALRCDPISGHVSLYWYRQALGQGPEFLTYFNYEAQQDKSGLPNDRFSAERPEGSISTLTIQRTEQRDSAMYRCASSLVGGRETQYFGPGTRLLVL.